This TCR beta chain was documented in a study of blood T cell repertoires in COVID-19. The overall study: Samples of COVID-19 (acute and convalescent) were obtained from the United States, Italy and Spain. The cDNA or gDNA used as material had been derived from T cells, B-cell-depleted T cells, or PBMCs.

Germline CDR1 reads SNHLY; CDR2 reads FYNNEI. V was pared by 8 bases and J by 7 bases, with 15 bases between. The CDR3 spans 13 residues. As originally analysed: Amplification of reference gene primers provided the estimated nucleated cell counts. Produced via immunoSEQ multiplex PCR; TCRdb's table is partial and in-frame only. V, J and clone size derive from that table, while D and trimming were established from the DNA sequence. The sample holds about 190,000 clones, more than 85% seen once. Sequencing was carried out using peripheral blood. This TCR derives from a man aged 25-40 years with acute or convalescent COVID-19. This rearrangement joins TRBV2 to TRBJ2-1, with D possibly being TRBD2 (5 bases). Written as DNA, the CDR3 is TGTGCCAGCGAGATTGGACGCGGGAATGAGCAGTTCTTC. Encoded protein: CASEIGRGNEQFF.